This T cell receptor (beta chain) comes out of a study of blood T cell repertoires in COVID-19. Study as a whole: Spain, Italy and the United States supplied samples that represented acute and convalescent COVID-19. In each case, the material was cDNA or gDNA derived from T cells, B-cell-depleted T cells, or PBMCs.

Methods used by the authors: Amplification from reference gene primers served as the basis for estimated nucleated cell counts. Libraries were prepared by immunoSEQ multiplex PCR; TCRdb keeps only in-frame clonotypes and omits some of them. V, J and clone size reflect that table, while D and trimming were determined from the DNA. The data hold roughly 130,000 clones, with over 75% observed a single time. The TCR sequence derives from a woman aged 60 to 75 with acute or convalescent COVID-19. The sample comprised peripheral blood.

This CDR3 reads CAWSRTEAFF. CDR3 DNA: TGTGCCTGGAGCCGCACTGAAGCTTTCTTT. The chain uses TRBV30 and TRBJ1-1; D gene ambiguous. The CDR3 contains 10 residues. CDR1 and CDR2 (germline): GTSNPN, SVGIG (reference sequence). Trimming pared 3 bases from V and 4 bases from J, leaving 3 bases between. Looking up the rest from reference TRBV30 and TRBJ1-1 gives the full variable domain: SQTIHQWPATLVQPVGSPLSLECTVEGTSNPNLYWYRQAAGRGLQLLFYSVGIGQISSEVPQNLSASRPQDRQFILSSKKLLLSDSGFYLCAWSRTEAFFGQGTRLTVV.